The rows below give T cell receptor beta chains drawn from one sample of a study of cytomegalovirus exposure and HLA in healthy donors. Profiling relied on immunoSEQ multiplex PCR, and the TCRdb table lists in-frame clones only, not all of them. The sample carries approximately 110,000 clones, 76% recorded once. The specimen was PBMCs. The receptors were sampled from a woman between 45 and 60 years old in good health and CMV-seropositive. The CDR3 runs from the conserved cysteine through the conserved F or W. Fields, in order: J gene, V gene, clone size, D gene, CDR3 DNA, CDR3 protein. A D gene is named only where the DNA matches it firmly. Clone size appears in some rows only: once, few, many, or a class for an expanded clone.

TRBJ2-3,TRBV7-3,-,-,TGTGCCAGCAGCCCCAATTCCGCGGCCTCCCGAGTGCAGTATTTT,CASSPNSAASRVQYF
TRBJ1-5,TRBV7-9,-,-,TGTGCCAGCAGCTTAGTCACAGGGTCCCAGCCCCAGCATTTT,CASSLVTGSQPQHF
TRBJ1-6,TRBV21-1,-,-,TGTGCCAGCAGCAACCGGGAACAGGGTTTTACCTATAATTCACCCCTCCACTTT,CASSNREQGFTYNSPLHF
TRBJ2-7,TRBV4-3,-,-,TGCGCCAGCAGCCAAGGACAGATGTACGAGCAGTACTTC,CASSQGQMYEQYF
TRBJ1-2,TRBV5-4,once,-,TGTGCCAGCAGCTCCGACACCTATGGCTACACCTTC,CASSSDTYGYTF
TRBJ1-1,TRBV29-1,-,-,TGCAGCGTTGAAAGGCGGCTGAACACTGAAGCTTTCTTT,CSVERRLNTEAFF
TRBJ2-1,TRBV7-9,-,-,TGTGCCAGCAGCTTAGGGCCGGGAGACGGAAATGAGCAGTTCTTC,CASSLGPGDGNEQFF
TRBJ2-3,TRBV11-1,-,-,TGTGCCAGCAGCTTACAGGGCTCCGCAACTGGCACAGATACGCAGTATTTT,CASSLQGSATGTDTQYF
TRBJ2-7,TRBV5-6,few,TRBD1,TGTGCCAGCAGCTGGGACAGTTCCTACGAGCAGTACTTC,CASSWDSSYEQYF
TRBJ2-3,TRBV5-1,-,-,TGCGCCAGCAGCTTGAGGGGGTGGCCGAAAAGTAGCACAGATACGCAGTATTTT,CASSLRGWPKSSTDTQYF
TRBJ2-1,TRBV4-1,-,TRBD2,TGCGCCAGCTCATCCGACTTTCTAGCGGGATCTACCTCCTACAATGAGCAGTTCTTC,CASSSDFLAGSTSYNEQFF
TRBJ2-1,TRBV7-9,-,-,TGTTCCAGCAGCTTAGGCGGCAGTGAGCAGTTCTTC,CSSSLGGSEQFF
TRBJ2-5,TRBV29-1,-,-,TGCAGCGTCGACCGCTGGGACTTAACCTTGGGAGAGACCCAGTACTTC,CSVDRWDLTLGETQYF
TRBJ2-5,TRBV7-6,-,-,TGTGCCAGCAGCCCTGCGGGGTCCCAAGAGACCCAGTACTTC,CASSPAGSQETQYF
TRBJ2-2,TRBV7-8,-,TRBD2,TGTGCCAGCAGCCCTGGGACTAGCGGGAGCGCCCACACCGGGGAGCTGTTTTTT,CASSPGTSGSAHTGELFF
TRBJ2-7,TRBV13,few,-,TGTGCCAGCAGCTATCGCGGGCCCTACGAGCAGTACTTC,CASSYRGPYEQYF
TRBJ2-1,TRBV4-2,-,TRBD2,TGTGCCAGCAGCCAAGATTACGGGGGGGGCTCCTACAATGAGCAGTTCTTC,CASSQDYGGGSYNEQFF
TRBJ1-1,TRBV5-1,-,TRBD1,TGCGCCAGCAGCTTCGGGGACAGGTCCACTGAAGCTTTCTTT,CASSFGDRSTEAFF
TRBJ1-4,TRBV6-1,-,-,TGTGCCAGCAGTGCCTACAGGGCTAGGGACGAAAAACTGTTTTTT,CASSAYRARDEKLFF